These 18 T cell receptor beta chains came from one sample sequenced in a study of blood T cell repertoires in COVID-19. The method was immunoSEQ multiplex PCR; TCRdb's version includes in-frame clones alone and lacks a portion of them. The sample yields about 150,000 clones, roughly 90% seen once. Sequenced: peripheral blood. The receptor set was obtained from a human donor in a cohort sampled during active COVID-19.

The rearrangement links TRBV28 to TRBJ1-3; 7 positions match TRBD1. Trimming cost V 6 bases and J 5 bases; bases outside gene matches: 10. CDR1 is MDHEN and CDR2 is SYDVKM in the germline V gene. The CDR3 extends over 15 amino acids. The CDR3 loop is CASSTFDRARNTIYF. In DNA, the CDR3 is TGTGCCAGCAGCACATTCGACAGGGCAAGAAACACCATATATTTT.

The DNA of the CDR3 is TGTGCCAGCAGCTTAGCAGGGGGCGTCGAGACCCAGTACTTC. As protein: CASSLAGGVETQYF. This chain connects TRBV11-3 to TRBJ2-5, with 8 bases that match TRBD1. Trimming removed 1 base from V and 5 bases from J; junction bases left unmatched: 3. Per germline, CDR1 SGHNT and CDR2 YENEEA. CDR3 size: 14 residues.

The rearrangement joins TRBV29-1 to TRBJ1-1; D is unclear. This CDR3 contains 13 residues. Trimming removed 1 base from V and 0 bases from J, with 6 bases in between. Germline assignment: CDR1 SQVTM and CDR2 ANQGSEA. CDR3 sequence reads: CSVEAGLNTEAFF. In DNA form, the CDR3 reads TGCAGCGTTGAAGCAGGTCTGAACACTGAAGCTTTCTTT.

This chain uses TRBV6-5 with TRBJ2-7, with 8 nucleotides matching TRBD1. Germline V CDR1 and CDR2: MNHEY, SVGAGI. The CDR3 is 12 residues long. J was trimmed by 6 bases and V by 4 bases; bases with no gene match: 2. CDR3 residues: CASSFGTGEQYF. CDR3 bases: TGTGCCAGCAGTTTCGGGACAGGCGAGCAGTACTTC.

This clone was recorded only once. The genes are TRBV9 and TRBJ2-7; 7 bases fit TRBD2. Germline-derived CDR1 and CDR2 are SGDLS and YYNGEE. J lost 1 base, V lost 0 bases, and 4 bases had no gene match. This CDR3 has 15 amino acids. CDR3 DNA: TGTGCCAGCAGCGTAGGGCCGGGGGGATCCTACGAGCAGTACTTC. Translated, it gives CASSVGPGGSYEQYF. Together with reference TRBV9 and TRBJ2-7, the CDR3 gives the full variable domain: DSGVTQTPKHLITATGQRVTLRCSPRSGDLSVYWYQQSLDQGLQFLIQYYNGEERAKGNILERFSAQQFPDLHSELNLSSLELGDSALYFCASSVGPGGSYEQYFGPGTRLTVT.

CDR3 in DNA: TGTGCCACGGACCTAGCGGCGAGTCGCACAGATACGCAGTATTTT. As protein: CATDLAASRTDTQYF. This sequence joins TRBV7-8 and TRBJ2-3, with 7 positions matching TRBD2. This CDR3 has 15 amino acids. The trim removed 10 bases at V and 1 base at J, leaving 11 bases unmatched. The germline V gene encodes CDR1 SGHVS and CDR2 FQNEAQ.

The chain links TRBV28 to TRBJ1-6; 9 bases fit TRBD1. Germline loops: CDR1 MDHEN, CDR2 SYDVKM. There are 15 residues in the CDR3. The trim removed 7 bases at V and 7 bases at J, leaving 8 bases unmatched. The CDR3 protein is CASNEPGTGNSPLHF. DNA of the CDR3: TGTGCCAGCAATGAACCCGGGACAGGGAATTCACCCCTCCACTTT.

The V call is TRBV11-2, the J call TRBJ2-4; maybe TRBD1 (5 bases). Germline V gives CDR1 SGHAT, CDR2 FQNNGV. The CDR3 has 13 residues. Trimming cost V 3 bases and J 7 bases, with 10 bases left between them. The CDR3 here is CASSFVGDNIQYF. Written as DNA, the CDR3 is TGTGCCAGCAGCTTCGTAGGGGATAACATTCAGTACTTC.

The chain combines TRBV5-1 with TRBJ2-5; 8 nucleotides line up with TRBD2. Trimming took 3 bases from V and 4 from J; bases not matched to a gene: 5. CDR3 size: 14 residues. CDR1 and CDR2 from the germline V gene are SGHRS and YFSETQ. This CDR3 is CASSSGGTRETQYF. CDR3 coding DNA: TGCGCCAGCAGCTCAGGCGGGACTAGAGAGACCCAGTACTTC.

The V and J genes are TRBV3-1 (or the pseudogene TRBV3-2) and TRBJ1-1; 8 nucleotides align to TRBD1. This CDR3 spans 13 amino acids. Germline values: CDR1 LGHDT, CDR2 YNNKEL (reference sequence). Trimming at V came to 3 bases and at J to 8 bases, leaving 5 bases not matched to a gene. As DNA, the CDR3 is TGTGCCAGCAGCCAGGGAGACAGGGGCGAAGCTTTCTTT. Amino acids: CASSQGDRGEAFF.

The rearrangement joins TRBV5-4 to TRBJ2-3; TRBD2 aligns across 11 bases. The CDR3 consists of 16 residues. Per germline, CDR1 SGHNT and CDR2 YYREEE (reference sequence). The junction had 3 bases not matched to a gene; V was cut back by 3 bases and J by 0 bases. The DNA of the CDR3 is TGTGCCAGCAGCTGGGGGACTAGCGGTAGCACAGATACGCAGTATTTT. Translated, it gives CASSWGTSGSTDTQYF. The entire variable domain, with the rest obtained from reference TRBV5-4 and TRBJ2-3, is as follows: ETGVTQSPTHLIKTRGQQVTLRCSSQSGHNTVSWYQQALGQGPQFIFQYYREEENGRGNFPPRFSGLQFPNYSSELNVNALELDDSALYLCASSWGTSGSTDTQYFGPGTRLTVL.

J is TRBJ2-7 and V is TRBV7-2; 14 bases line up with TRBD2. Losses at the gene ends were 1 base for V and 4 bases for J; bases not matched to a gene: 6. CDR3 length: 17 amino acids. Germline CDR1 is SGHTA and CDR2 is FQGNSA. CDR3 DNA: TGTGCCAGCAGCTTAGTAGAGACTAGCGGGGGGGCGTACGAGCAGTACTTC. As protein: CASSLVETSGGAYEQYF.

The chain combines TRBV7-2 with TRBJ2-3; 13 bases agree with TRBD2. The CDR3 has 16 amino acids. Germline CDR1 is SGHTA and CDR2 is FQGNSA. V dropped 5 bases and J dropped 8; count of bases not matched to a gene: 10. The CDR3 loop reads CASSKGLAGDLGTQYF. In DNA, the CDR3 is TGTGCCAGCAGCAAAGGACTAGCGGGAGACTTGGGTACGCAGTATTTT. Together with reference TRBV7-2 and TRBJ2-3, the CDR3 gives the full variable domain: GAGVSQSPSNKVTEKGKDVELRCDPISGHTALYWYRQSLGQGLEFLIYFQGNSAPDKSGLPSDRFSAERTGGSVSTLTIQRTQQEDSAVYLCASSKGLAGDLGTQYFGPGTRLTVL.

This clone was counted a few times. The chain couples TRBV28 to TRBJ1-5, with a tentative D call TRBD1 (5 bases). The V end was cut by 4 bases, the J end by 6 bases, with 10 bases between. Germline CDR1 MDHEN, CDR2 SYDVKM. This CDR3 comprises 13 residues. The CDR3 loop reads CASSYSRGQPQHF. In DNA form, the CDR3 reads TGTGCCAGCAGTTATTCTAGGGGTCAGCCCCAGCATTTT.

The rearrangement links TRBV28 to TRBJ2-5, with 8 bases identical to TRBD1. Germline V CDR1 and CDR2: MDHEN, SYDVKM. The V and J ends lost 8 bases and 5 bases, in that order; junction bases with no gene match: 13. The CDR3 contains 15 residues. This CDR3 is CASLAGGNLQETQYF. The CDR3 coding sequence is TGTGCCAGCTTGGCAGGGGGCAACCTCCAGGAGACCCAGTACTTC.

This clone has just a few counts. Written as DNA, the CDR3 is TGTGCCAGCAGCGCGCTCGGGTCCTCGAATGGCTACACCTTC. Translation: CASSALGSSNGYTF. This chain connects TRBV6-5 to TRBJ1-2, with no clear D. Germline CDR1 reads MNHEY; CDR2 reads SVGAGI. V was clipped by 6 bases and J by 6 bases, with 17 bases between them. The CDR3 covers 14 residues.

The CDR3 loop reads CASSIETGVTEAFF. The DNA of the CDR3 is TGTGCCAGTAGTATAGAGACAGGCGTAACTGAAGCTTTCTTT. The chain joins TRBV19 to TRBJ1-1, with D maybe TRBD1 (6 bases). The ends were cut back, 0 bases at V and 5 bases at J, with 10 bases in the middle. This CDR3 has 14 amino acids. Per germline, CDR1 LNHDA and CDR2 SQIVND (reference sequence).

CDR3 nucleotides: TGTGCCAGCAGCTCCCGGACTAATTTTTTTCCCCACGAGCAGTACTTC. Encoded protein: CASSSRTNFFPHEQYF. V gene TRBV7-2 combines with J gene TRBJ2-7; D is perhaps TRBD2 (6 bases). Trimming removed 4 bases from V and 5 bases from J, with 21 bases in between. There are 16 residues in the CDR3. CDR1 SGHTA and CDR2 FQGNSA come from the germline V gene. Drawing the rest from reference TRBV7-2 and TRBJ2-7, the complete variable domain is GAGVSQSPSNKVTEKGKDVELRCDPISGHTALYWYRQSLGQGLEFLIYFQGNSAPDKSGLPSDRFSAERTGGSVSTLTIQRTQQEDSAVYLCASSSRTNFFPHEQYFGPGTRLTVT.